The sequence of this TCR beta chain was determined in a study of cytomegalovirus exposure and HLA in healthy donors. Study summary: Previous work identified 117 million unique TCR beta sequences from 150 million to 200 million T cells.

The germline V gene encodes CDR1 SGHNT and CDR2 YYREEE (reference sequence). Germline trimming cut 4 bases from V and 4 bases from J; bases unmatched to any gene: 1. The CDR3 covers 14 residues. Primers for the PCR totalled 60 Vbeta and 13 Jbeta. Method: immunoSEQ multiplex PCR; TCRdb's copy keeps in-frame clones and lacks some. The table shows 150,000 or so clones, with 70% to 90% occurring only once. Sequencing was performed on PBMCs. The sequence was obtained from a man aged 50-59 years in good health and CMV-seronegative. This rearrangement joins TRBV5-4 to TRBJ1-6; TRBD1 agrees at 8 bases. The CDR3 loop reads CASSRQGYNSPLHF. The CDR3 bases are TGTGCCAGCAGCCGACAGGGGTATAATTCACCCCTCCACTTT.